The source of this T cell receptor beta chain is a study of OX40 agonist ivuxolimab in advanced cancers. On the study more broadly: In this trial design, patients received ivuxolimab intravenously at 0.01 to 10 mg/kg every 2 weeks.

Note on this clone: The antigen is not known.

Some clones are missing from TCRdb's copy, which holds only in-frame ones; the method was immunoSEQ multiplex PCR. The data show tens of thousands of clones, with around four fifths seen just once and around 0.7% held by the top ten. The V gene lost 5 bases and the J gene lost 8 bases, with 15 bases spanning the gap. This CDR3 comprises 13 residues. Per the germline V gene, CDR1 is SNHLY and CDR2 is FYNNEI. Study outcomes and limitations: On average, CD8+ T cells had more expanded clones than CD4+.

This sequence originates from an adult with an advanced solid tumor such as melanoma, head and neck, liver or kidney cancer. Sequencing was performed on CD4+ or CD8+ T cells sorted from blood, taken in a trial of the OX40 agonist ivuxolimab. V gene TRBV2 combines with J gene TRBJ1-2, with a possible D match to TRBD1 (6 bases). The CDR3 nucleotides read TGTGCCAGCAGTCTACAGGGAGACGGGGGCTACACCTTC. The encoded protein is CASSLQGDGGYTF.